The 9 T cell receptor beta chains reported below all come from one sample, sequenced in a study of human T cells and chemical hapten exposure. Time point: patch test 2, 6 weeks after DPC sensitization. Noted treatment: therapeutic diphenylcyclopropenone sensitization with weekly scalp DPC. TCRdb re-called the RACE reads with MiXCR, one entry per CDR3 protein. This sample has about 82,000 distinct CDR3 sequences, with 6.6% found just once. Here the sequenced sample was whole blood, taken in connection with sensitization to the hapten diphenylcyclopropenone (DPC). The receptors here all came from a woman in her 30s with alopecia areata. Some clones in this sample may be carry-over from other donors' samples.

This clonotype was picked up many times. The V and J genes are TRBV10-3 and TRBJ2-5; 7 bases line up with TRBD2. Germline assignment: CDR1 ENHRY and CDR2 SYGVKD. V lost 2 bases to trimming and J lost 1 base; unmatched junction nucleotides: 4. The CDR3 spans 15 residues. This chain's CDR3 is CAISEPGLGQETQYF. CDR3 DNA sequence: TGTGCCATCAGTGAGCCCGGACTAGGCCAAGAGACCCAGTACTTC.

This clonotype was found a few times. The chain couples TRBV5-5 to TRBJ2-5, with D tentatively TRBD2 (5 bases). V lost 1 base and J 2 bases, leaving 6 bases between the germline ends. From germline, CDR1 is SGHKS and CDR2 YYEKEE (reference sequence). This CDR3 spans 13 amino acids. CDR3 coding DNA: TGTGCCAGCAGCTTGCGGGGACAAGAGACCCAGTACTTC. Residues: CASSLRGQETQYF.

The rearrangement joins TRBV20-1 to TRBJ1-1; D is ambiguous. The V end lost 5 bases, the J end lost 4 bases, and 8 bases lay between the germline ends. The V gene's germline CDR1 is DFQATT and CDR2 SNEGSKA (reference sequence). This CDR3 spans 11 amino acids. DNA of the CDR3: TGCAGTGCTCCCAGTCTCACTGAAGCTTTCTTT. This codes for CSAPSLTEAFF.

Ten or more counts support this clonotype. The chain recombines TRBV11-2 with TRBJ1-1; D is possibly TRBD1 (6 bases). The CDR3 runs 14 residues. V was pared by 1 base and J by 4 bases, with 10 bases between. Germline CDR1 is SGHAT and CDR2 is FQNNGV. The CDR3 region is CASSLASGVTEAFF. In DNA form, the CDR3 reads TGTGCCAGCAGCTTAGCTTCAGGGGTCACTGAAGCTTTCTTT.

This clonotype was counted at least ten times. The chain carries TRBV6-6 and TRBJ1-1, with D unclear. CDR3 size: 12 residues. CDR1 is MNHNY and CDR2 is SVGAGI in the germline V gene (reference sequence). Trimming removed 11 bases from V and 4 bases from J, with 14 bases in between. The CDR3 spells CAAAGAITEAFF. The CDR3 DNA is TGTGCCGCTGCAGGTGCAATCACTGAAGCTTTCTTT.

This clonotype was recorded at least ten times. The chain recombines TRBV25-1 with TRBJ1-2; TRBD1 might be the D (6 bases). This CDR3 contains 13 residues. CDR1 and CDR2 from the germline V gene are MGHDK and SYGVNS. The CDR3 spells CADTGRDPYGYTF. The CDR3 DNA reads TGTGCTGATACAGGGCGGGATCCCTATGGCTACACCTTC.

This chain uses TRBV5-6 with TRBJ1-2, with D uncertain. In germline, CDR1 is SGHDT, CDR2 YYEEEE. CDR3 length: 13 residues. V gave up 4 bases and J gave up 2 bases, with 9 bases separating them. The CDR3 here is CASSREGNYGYTF. For the CDR3, the DNA is TGTGCCAGCAGCCGAGAAGGGAACTATGGCTACACCTTC.

This clonotype was detected many times. In DNA, the CDR3 is TGCGCCAGCAGCCCCCCCCCAGGGTCGTCAGAGACCCAGTACTTC. Its protein is CASSPPPGSSETQYF. V gene TRBV5-1 combines with J gene TRBJ2-5, with D perhaps matching TRBD1 (5 bases). V dropped 4 bases and J dropped 4 bases, with 17 bases sitting between them. Germline loops: CDR1 SGHRS, CDR2 YFSETQ. The CDR3 runs to 15 residues.

The chain couples TRBV7-2 to TRBJ2-1; no definite D call. V dropped 3 bases and J dropped 9 bases, with 9 bases sitting between them. CDR1 is SGHTA and CDR2 is FQGNSA in the germline V gene. CDR3 length: 12 amino acids. This chain's CDR3 is CASSFVVLEQFF. The CDR3 DNA is TGTGCCAGCAGCTTTGTAGTTCTTGAGCAGTTCTTC.